Following are 26 T cell receptor beta chains from one sample sequenced in a study of shared clonotypes between healthy human individuals. The data were produced by immunoSEQ multiplex PCR, yet TCRdb's version contains in-frame clones alone and is incomplete. The data show nearly 750,000 clones, just under 75% seen once. Material for sequencing was memory CD4+ T cells sorted from blood. Subset specified: CD45RA-negative fraction. The receptor source for this set is a woman in her twenties or thirties in good health.

This clone is a singleton in its sample. CDR3 protein: CASSFDRVREQFF. CDR3 bases: TGTGCCAGCAGCTTTGACAGGGTCCGTGAGCAGTTCTTC. V and J are TRBV11-2 and TRBJ2-1; 7 nucleotides match TRBD1. The CDR3 spans 13 residues. Germline V gene lookup returns CDR1 SGHAT and CDR2 FQNNGV. V gave up 3 bases and J gave up 9 bases; unmatched junction bases: 5.

The J gene is TRBJ1-2, the V gene TRBV6-1; 10 bases agree with TRBD1. The ends lost 2 bases at V and 8 bases at J; junction bases unmatched: 5. This CDR3 has 14 amino acids. The germline V gene encodes CDR1 MNHNS and CDR2 SASEGT. This chain's CDR3 is CASSEPGQGPGYTF. The CDR3 DNA reads as TGTGCCAGCAGTGAACCGGGACAGGGGCCCGGCTACACCTTC.

This clone was seen more than once but under ten times. The chain couples TRBV6-6 to TRBJ1-1; TRBD1 agrees at 7 bases. Per germline, CDR1 MNHNY and CDR2 SVGAGI (reference sequence). Losses at the gene ends were 2 bases for V and 6 bases for J; bases not matched to a gene: 9. The CDR3 totals 15 residues. CDR3 sequence: CASSYPTQGTAEAFF. The CDR3 DNA reads as TGTGCCAGCAGTTACCCCACACAGGGGACGGCTGAAGCTTTCTTT.

J is TRBJ1-1 and V is TRBV14; D is undetermined. V was trimmed by 6 bases and J by 0 bases, leaving 8 bases between them. In germline, CDR1 is SGHDN, CDR2 FVKESK. CDR3 length equals 13 residues. CDR3 sequence (DNA): TGTGCCAGCAGGGTGCAGGTGAACACTGAAGCTTTCTTT. It encodes CASRVQVNTEAFF.

V is TRBV5-7 and J is TRBJ2-2; no firm D call. TRBV5-7 is assigned to the ORF class and has an uncertain function. V gave up 4 bases and J gave up 6 bases, with 10 bases separating them. The CDR3 is 13 residues long. This chain's CDR3 is CASSPGYAGELFF. CDR3 DNA sequence: TGTGCCAGCAGCCCCGGGTACGCCGGGGAGCTGTTTTTT.

V gene TRBV29-1 combines with J gene TRBJ1-4, with D hard to call. Trimming pared 4 bases from V and 3 bases from J, leaving 9 bases between. The germline V gene has CDR1 SQVTM and CDR2 ANQGSEA. The CDR3 length is 13 residues. CDR3 region: CSVARTANEKLFF. CDR3 DNA: TGCAGCGTTGCTCGGACGGCTAATGAAAAACTGTTTTTT.

V and J are TRBV18 and TRBJ2-7, with 8 nucleotides matching TRBD1. The CDR3 spans 14 residues. The trim removed 3 bases at V and 6 bases at J, leaving 7 bases unmatched. Looked up from germline, CDR1 is KGHSH and CDR2 is LQKENI. CDR3 sequence reads: CASSPGTGSGEQYF. The CDR3 region has the DNA TGTGCCAGCTCACCTGGGACAGGTTCTGGCGAGCAGTACTTC.

This clone has just one count. V is TRBV6-1 and J is TRBJ2-5; 7 bases align to TRBD2. After removal of 5 bases from V and 5 bases from J, the junction contained 5 bases not matched to a gene. CDR3 length: 13 residues. Germline V gene lookup returns CDR1 MNHNS and CDR2 SASEGT. The CDR3 protein is CASSSRGYETQYF. The CDR3 coding sequence is TGTGCCAGCAGTTCGCGGGGGTACGAGACCCAGTACTTC.

The rearrangement uses TRBV28 and TRBJ2-3; TRBD2 aligns across 8 bases. The CDR3 totals 13 residues. Trimming took 10 bases from V and 0 from J; bases not matched to a gene: 3. Looked up from germline, CDR1 is MDHEN and CDR2 is SYDVKM. The CDR3 coding sequence is TGTGCCATTGCGGGAGGAAGCACAGATACGCAGTATTTT. This encodes CAIAGGSTDTQYF.

The chain joins TRBV27 to TRBJ2-7; 7 bases are a match to TRBD1. Unmatched junction bases numbered 5, after V lost 10 bases and J lost 5 bases. The CDR3 is 11 amino acids. Per germline, CDR1 MNHEY and CDR2 SMNVEV (reference sequence). DNA of the CDR3: TGTGCCAACAGGGGTCCCCACGAGCAGTACTTC. Its protein product is CANRGPHEQYF.

The chain is built from TRBV21-1 and TRBJ2-7; the table's TRBD1 call for D was not verified on the DNA. TRBV21-1 is a pseudogene locus. The CDR3 is 18 amino acids. CDR3 coding DNA: TGTGCCAGCAGCCCGGTGAAAGAGGCGGACAGGGTGCACCACGAGCAGTACTTC. Translation gives CASSPVKEADRVHHEQYF.

This rearrangement joins TRBV27 to TRBJ1-1; D is possibly TRBD1 (5 bases). Between the trimmed V and J ends, which lost 5 bases and 2 bases, there was a span of 15 bases. Germline CDR1 MNHEY, CDR2 SMNVEV (reference sequence). The CDR3 is made up of 15 amino acids. CDR3 bases: TGTGCCAGCAGTCCCCGGGGACTCTTCAACACTGAAGCTTTCTTT. Its protein product is CASSPRGLFNTEAFF.

The J gene is TRBJ2-5, the V gene TRBV28; 8 bases are a match to TRBD2. This CDR3 region has 14 residues. The J segment lost 5 bases and the V segment lost 5 bases, leaving 7 bases of the junction unmatched. Germline-derived CDR1 and CDR2 are MDHEN and SYDVKM. DNA for the CDR3: TGTGCCAGCAGTGAAGCTAGCGGGTATGAGACCCAGTACTTC. Translation gives CASSEASGYETQYF.

This clone was observed many times. This sequence joins TRBV2 and TRBJ1-2; D remains ambiguous. V lost 6 bases to trimming and J lost 0 bases, with 5 bases between them. CDR3 length: 12 residues. Germline CDR1 SNHLY, CDR2 FYNNEI. The CDR3 DNA reads TGTGCCAGCAGGTTGGCTAACTATGGCTACACCTTC. Its translation is CASRLANYGYTF. The full variable domain, completed using reference TRBV2 and TRBJ1-2, is EPEVTQTPSHQVTQMGQEVILRCVPISNHLYFYWYRQILGQKVEFLVSFYNNEISEKSEIFDDQFSVERPDGSNFTLKIRSTKLEDSAMYFCASRLANYGYTFGSGTRLTVV.

The chain links TRBV5-1 to TRBJ2-2, with D possibly being TRBD1 (6 bases). Trimming left V 2 bases short and J 4 bases short, with 9 bases between. The germline V gene has CDR1 SGHRS and CDR2 YFSETQ. The CDR3 is made up of 14 amino acids. The CDR3: CASSFQGSTGELFF. The CDR3 DNA sequence: TGCGCCAGCAGCTTCCAGGGGAGCACCGGGGAGCTGTTTTTT. The variable domain in full, completed from reference TRBV5-1 and TRBJ2-2, reads KAGVTQTPRYLIKTRGQQVTLSCSPISGHRSVSWYQQTPGQGLQFLFEYFSETQRNKGNFPGRFSGRQFSNSRSEMNVSTLELGDSALYLCASSFQGSTGELFFGEGSRLTVL.

This clone occurred once. This chain joins TRBV18 and TRBJ1-1; 8 nucleotides align to TRBD1. With 3 bases clipped from V and 0 bases from J, the junction kept 9 bases outside the gene matches. CDR1 and CDR2 from the germline V gene are KGHSH and LQKENI. The CDR3 covers 17 residues. Here the CDR3 reads CASSPMDRDEVNTEAFF. CDR3 DNA: TGTGCCAGCTCACCGATGGACAGGGATGAGGTGAACACTGAAGCTTTCTTT.

The chain combines TRBV18 with TRBJ2-3; D is unclear. CDR3 length: 14 amino acids. V was clipped by 3 bases and J by 2 bases, with 9 bases between them. The V gene's germline CDR1 is KGHSH and CDR2 LQKENI. CDR3 region: CASSPAVVTDTQYF. The CDR3 DNA is TGTGCCAGCTCACCGGCAGTTGTCACAGATACGCAGTATTTT.

V gene TRBV5-6 combines with J gene TRBJ2-3; D perhaps matches TRBD2 (5 bases). CDR3 length: 13 amino acids. The ends were cut back, 2 bases at V and 5 bases at J, with 9 bases in the middle. Germline values: CDR1 SGHDT, CDR2 YYEEEE. The CDR3 region is CASSFSGIDTQYF. CDR3 nucleotide sequence: TGTGCCAGCAGCTTTTCCGGGATAGATACGCAGTATTTT.

This chain connects TRBV5-1 to TRBJ2-1, with TRBD2 identical over 12 bases. V lost 3 bases and J lost 8; bases outside the gene matches: 6. The CDR3 has 15 residues. Germline values: CDR1 SGHRS, CDR2 YFSETQ. In nucleotides, the CDR3 is TGCGCCAGCAGCTCCCAGACTAGCGGGAGTGATGAGCAGTTCTTC. Translation: CASSSQTSGSDEQFF.

This chain joins TRBV30 and TRBJ1-2; D remains unclear. The V end was cut by 0 bases, the J end by 6 bases, with 20 bases between. CDR3 length: 16 residues. Germline V gene sequence: CDR1 GTSNPN, CDR2 SVGIG (reference sequence). This chain's CDR3 is CAWSVEYYPVTDGYTF. In nucleotides, the CDR3 is TGTGCCTGGAGTGTAGAGTACTATCCCGTCACGGATGGCTACACCTTC.

The chain links TRBV10-3 to TRBJ2-5; TRBD1 aligns across 10 bases. V lost 5 bases, J lost 5 bases, and 8 bases stayed unmatched. CDR1 is ENHRY and CDR2 is SYGVKD in the germline V gene. CDR3 length: 15 residues. The CDR3 sequence is CAISTGTGEGETQYF. CDR3 DNA sequence: TGTGCCATCAGTACCGGGACAGGGGAGGGGGAGACCCAGTACTTC.

The rearrangement uses TRBV27 and TRBJ2-6, with D unclear. The CDR3 runs to 15 residues. V gave up 5 bases and J gave up 1 base, with 9 bases separating them. Germline V gene sequence: CDR1 MNHEY, CDR2 SMNVEV (reference sequence). The CDR3 reads CASSPAGSGANVLTF. The DNA for the CDR3 is TGTGCCAGCAGTCCGGCCGGGTCTGGGGCCAACGTCCTGACTTTC.

This chain joins TRBV4-1 and TRBJ2-1; tentatively, D is TRBD1 (7 bases). V lost 1 base, J lost 6 bases, and 10 bases lay in between. The CDR3 is made up of 14 amino acids. The germline gives CDR1 MGHRA, CDR2 YSYEKL. Written as DNA, the CDR3 is TGCGCCAGCAGCCAAGGTCAGGGGGGCAATGAGCAGTTCTTC. Translation: CASSQGQGGNEQFF.

V is TRBV27 and J is TRBJ2-5, with D possibly being TRBD1 or TRBD2 (6 bases each). Germline CDR1 reads MNHEY; CDR2 reads SMNVEV (reference sequence). Trimming stripped 5 bases from V and 5 bases from J, with 18 bases between. The CDR3 totals 15 residues. CDR3 region: CASSLQLGGSETQYF. The CDR3 DNA follows: TGTGCCAGCAGTCTCCAATTGGGGGGCAGCGAGACCCAGTACTTC.

V usage is TRBV2 and J usage is TRBJ1-2; D unclear. V was pared by 7 bases and J by 0 bases, with 12 bases between. Germline values: CDR1 SNHLY, CDR2 FYNNEI. The CDR3 spans 14 residues. CDR3 in DNA: TGTGCCAGCACCGGGGATTCAACTAACTATGGCTACACCTTC. It codes for CASTGDSTNYGYTF.

This clone was recorded a few times. A junction end diverges from the germline sequence, so it may reflect a read error. The CDR3 region is CAIRELAGVAEFF. CDR3 sequence (DNA): TGTGCCATCAGAGAGTTAGCGGGAGTGGCGGAGTTCTTC. This chain uses TRBV10-3 with TRBJ2-1; 9 bases line up with TRBD2. CDR1 is ENHRY, CDR2 SYGVKD, per germline. The CDR3 runs to 13 residues.